Listed below are T cell receptor beta chains from one sample, sequenced in a study of blood T cell repertoires in COVID-19. The data were produced by immunoSEQ multiplex PCR, yet TCRdb's version contains in-frame clones alone and is incomplete. Among 150,000 to 200,000 clones listed, around 80% were seen once. The sequencing input was peripheral blood. Receptor source: a man in his sixties with acute or convalescent COVID-19. Each CDR3 is given with its conserved first and last residue. D genes are given only for firm matches. For some rows the clone size is stated as once, few or many, or as a class when expanded; others skip it.

once	TRBD1	TRBV9	TRBJ1-1	TGTGCCAGCAGCGGGACAGGGAGGGCCACTGAAGCTTTCTTT	CASSGTGRATEAFF
NA	NA	TRBV11-2	TRBJ2-4	TGTGCCAGCAGCTTATCACCGCCAGGGGGGGCCAAAAACATTCAGTACTTC	CASSLSPPGGAKNIQYF
NA	TRBD1	TRBV6-4	TRBJ1-2	TGTGCCAGGTCTATGCGGAGGGGACAGGGGGGTAGGGGCTACACCTTC	CARSMRRGQGGRGYTF
NA	TRBD1	TRBV27	TRBJ1-2	TGTGCCAGCAGGGGACAGGGAACGGTTTCACGCTATGGCTACACCTTC	CASRGQGTVSRYGYTF
NA	TRBD1	TRBV19	TRBJ1-5	TGTGCCAGTAACCGGGACAGGGGCAATCAGCCCCAGCATTTT	CASNRDRGNQPQHF
NA	TRBD1	TRBV29-1	TRBJ2-5	TGCAGCGCCACGACGCAGGGGGCGCAGGGGACCCAGTACTTC	CSATTQGAQGTQYF
NA	TRBD1	TRBV5-8	TRBJ1-2	TGTGCCAGCACCTCGGACAGGGACCTCTATGGCTACACCTTC	CASTSDRDLYGYTF
NA	TRBD1	TRBV2	TRBJ2-1	TGTGCCAGCAGAGACAGGGGGCGGGATGAGCAGTTCTTC	CASRDRGRDEQFF
NA	TRBD1	TRBV19	TRBJ2-1	TGTGCCAGTAGTAAAAGCCGGACAGGGTCCGATGAGCAGTTCTTC	CASSKSRTGSDEQFF
once	NA	TRBV24-1	TRBJ1-1	TGTGCCACCAGTGACCTAGACTACACTGAAGCTTTCTTT	CATSDLDYTEAFF
NA	NA	TRBV30	TRBJ1-2	TGTGCCTGGAGTGGGGGGGGCGGGGGTCTCTATGGCTACACCTTC	CAWSGGGGGLYGYTF
NA	NA	TRBV19	TRBJ1-4	TGTGCCAGTAGTATGGGGGGGGGCACTGAAAAACTGTTTTTT	CASSMGGGTEKLFF
NA	NA	TRBV11-2	TRBJ2-3	TGTGCCAGCAGCCGAGGGGGGGCAAGCACAGATACGCAGTATTTT	CASSRGGASTDTQYF
NA	NA	TRBV6-2/TRBV6-3	TRBJ2-5	TGTGCCAGCAGTCACAGGGTGGAGACCCAGTACTTC	CASSHRVETQYF
NA	NA	TRBV4-1	TRBJ1-3	TGCGCCAGCAGCCAGGGGGCGTGGGGAAACACCATATATTTT	CASSQGAWGNTIYF
few	TRBD1	TRBV28	TRBJ2-2	TGTGCCAGCAGGCGAAGACAGGGGTTTAACACCGGGGAGCTGTTTTTT	CASRRRQGFNTGELFF
once	NA	TRBV19	TRBJ2-3	TGTGCCAGTAGTACCTACAGGGCTCCCCCAGATACGCAGTATTTT	CASSTYRAPPDTQYF
NA	NA	TRBV5-1	TRBJ2-5	TGCGCCAGCAGCCCCTCCCCAGGGGTGCAGGAGACCCAGTACTTC	CASSPSPGVQETQYF
NA	TRBD1	TRBV6-5	TRBJ2-7	TGTGCCAGCAGCCGGAAGACAGGGAGCCTCTACGAGCAGTACTTC	CASSRKTGSLYEQYF
NA	NA	TRBV10-3	TRBJ2-1	TGTGCCATCAGTGAGGGAAGGGGAAGTATCGGTGAGCAGTTCTTC	CAISEGRGSIGEQFF
NA	NA	TRBV28	TRBJ1-2	TGTGCCAGCATCTCACAGGGTCTCTATGGCTACACCTTC	CASISQGLYGYTF
few	NA	TRBV2	TRBJ1-4	TGTGCCAGCAGTCGAACCTTCGAACGGGAAAAACTGTTTTTT	CASSRTFEREKLFF
NA	NA	TRBV6-1	TRBJ1-4	TGTGCCAGCAGTGACCGAGGGAGCTTCTATGCTAATGAAAAACTGTTTTTT	CASSDRGSFYANEKLFF
few	TRBD2	TRBV24-1	TRBJ2-2	TGTGCCACCAGTGCCCGCCTAGCGGGGGCCAACACCGGGGAGCTGTTTTTT	CATSARLAGANTGELFF
NA	TRBD1	TRBV7-9	TRBJ2-7	TGTGCCAGCAGCTGGGACAGTTCCTACGAGCAGTACTTC	CASSWDSSYEQYF
once	NA	TRBV12-5	TRBJ2-2	TGTGCTAGTGGTCCGCAATATTCCAGGGTTACCGGGGAGCTGTTTTTT	CASGPQYSRVTGELFF
NA	NA	TRBV5-8	TRBJ2-7	TGTGCCAGCAGCCCCGGACAGAACTCTAGGGGCGAGCAGTACTTC	CASSPGQNSRGEQYF
NA	TRBD1	TRBV29-1	TRBJ2-7	TGCAGCGTCGCCGGGGACAGCCCCTACGAGCAGTACTTC	CSVAGDSPYEQYF
few	TRBD1	TRBV28	TRBJ1-3	TGTGCCAGCAGCTACCTGGACAGGATTGAAAACACCATATATTTT	CASSYLDRIENTIYF
NA	NA	TRBV19	TRBJ1-1	TGTGCCAGTAGTATAGATCGGTTGAGGGTGGCGGAGACTGAAGCTTTCTTT	CASSIDRLRVAETEAFF
NA	TRBD2	TRBV19	TRBJ2-3	TGTGCCAGTAGGGCGCGGGGGGGCATGACAGATACGCAGTATTTT	CASRARGGMTDTQYF
NA	TRBD1	TRBV9	TRBJ1-1	TGTGCCAGCAGAAAAGGGACAGGGCGATCTGAAGCTTTCTTT	CASRKGTGRSEAFF
NA	NA	TRBV7-9	TRBJ1-4	TGTGCCAGCAGCTTAGCAATCTCGGGGGTCCACGGTGAAAAACTGTTTTTT	CASSLAISGVHGEKLFF
NA	NA	TRBV28	TRBJ1-2	TGTGCCAGCACCCCTCTCCGGGACAAAAAGATCTATGGCTACACCTTC	CASTPLRDKKIYGYTF
NA	NA	TRBV15	TRBJ2-7	TGTGCCACCAGCATCCTCGCGGACAACTCCTACGAGCAGTACTTC	CATSILADNSYEQYF
NA	NA	TRBV19	TRBJ1-3	TGTGCCACCGAGGTTAAAGGGGGATCTGGAAACACCATATATTTT	CATEVKGGSGNTIYF
NA	TRBD2	TRBV24-1	TRBJ2-1	TGTGCCACCAGTGACCCTCGGGGGGGGAGGAGGGATGAGCAGTTCTTC	CATSDPRGGRRDEQFF
NA	NA	TRBV25-1	TRBJ2-1	TGTGCCAGCAGTGAACAGGGCCATACGTCCAATGAGCAGTTCTTC	CASSEQGHTSNEQFF
NA	NA	TRBV28	TRBJ1-1	TGTGCCAGCATGGGACACGGAGGTAGGGTGGAAGCTTTCTTT	CASMGHGGRVEAFF
NA	NA	TRBV12-3/TRBV12-4	TRBJ1-6	TGTGCCAGCAGTTTGACAGCCAATTCACCCCTCCACTTT	CASSLTANSPLHF
NA	TRBD1	TRBV5-1	TRBJ1-5	TGCGCCAGCAGCCCCGGACAGGGGTGGCAGCCCCAGCATTTT	CASSPGQGWQPQHF
few	NA	TRBV12-3/TRBV12-4	TRBJ2-1	TGTGCCAGCGCGCGGGACAGCTACAATGAGCAGTTCTTC	CASARDSYNEQFF
NA	NA	TRBV4-3	TRBJ2-6	TGCGCCAGCAGCCAAGATCTATTACCCTCTGGGGCCAACGTCCTGACTTTC	CASSQDLLPSGANVLTF
NA	TRBD1	TRBV6-5	TRBJ1-2	TGTGCCAGTTCCTCTGCCCGGGACAGGGTAGGCTACACCTTC	CASSSARDRVGYTF
NA	NA	TRBV7-8	TRBJ2-7	TGTGCCAGCAGCTTGTACCGGGACTTCCTATCCTACGAGCAGTACTTC	CASSLYRDFLSYEQYF
NA	NA	TRBV5-4	TRBJ1-1	TGTGCCAGCACCTACGGACAGAACACTGAAGCTTTCTTT	CASTYGQNTEAFF
NA	NA	TRBV16	TRBJ1-2	TGTGCCAGCAGCCAAAGGGGCAACTATGGCTACACCTTC	CASSQRGNYGYTF
once	NA	TRBV6-1	TRBJ1-2	TGTGCCAGCAGTGATGGCGGAGGGTTCTATGGCTACACCTTC	CASSDGGGFYGYTF
many	NA	TRBV7-3	TRBJ1-2	TGTGCCAGCGCCCCTGGGGGGGACTATGGCTACACCTTC	CASAPGGDYGYTF
NA	TRBD1	TRBV6-5	TRBJ1-2	TGTGCCAGCACTAACAGGGGGGCTAACTATGGCTACACCTTC	CASTNRGANYGYTF
NA	TRBD1	TRBV9	TRBJ2-2	TGTGCCAGCAGCGAGCGGACAGGGAACACCGGGGAGCTGTTTTTT	CASSERTGNTGELFF
NA	NA	TRBV7-2	TRBJ1-2	TGTGCCAGCAGCTTAGCCCCCAGGGAAGGCTACACCTTC	CASSLAPREGYTF
NA	NA	TRBV20-1	TRBJ2-5	TGCAGTGGTCTCAGGGTAGAGACCCAGTACTTC	CSGLRVETQYF
once	TRBD1	TRBV24-1	TRBJ2-1	TGTGCCACCAGTGACGCAGGACAGGGGAGCAATGAGCAGTTCTTC	CATSDAGQGSNEQFF